This passage covers 24 T cell receptor beta chains from one sample sequenced in a study of shared clonotypes between healthy human individuals. Only in-frame clones appear in the TCRdb table, and some are missing; sequencing was by immunoSEQ multiplex PCR. The data show under 2.5 million clones, just under 95% seen once. Source material: naive CD4+ T cells from PBMCs. Subset given: CD45RA+ positively selected. These receptors were obtained from a man aged 18 to 35 in good health. Some clones in this sample may be carry-over from other donors' samples.

The gene calls are TRBV28 and TRBJ1-2; no clear D. Trimming left V 2 bases short and J 8 bases short, with 12 bases between. Germline V CDR1 and CDR2: MDHEN, SYDVKM. This CDR3 has 13 residues. Here the CDR3 reads CASSLPDLGGYTF. The CDR3 nucleotides are TGTGCCAGCAGTTTACCCGATTTAGGGGGCTACACCTTC.

The chain couples TRBV5-4 to TRBJ1-1; 10 bases map to TRBD1. Per the germline V gene, CDR1 is SGHNT and CDR2 is YYREEE (reference sequence). This CDR3 contains 15 residues. After removal of 0 bases from V and 10 bases from J, the junction contained 9 bases not matched to a gene. CDR3 in amino acids: CASSLALRDRGPAFF. CDR3 in DNA: TGTGCCAGCAGCTTGGCACTCCGGGACAGGGGACCAGCTTTCTTT.

The chain has TRBV6-6 and TRBJ2-1, with 9 bases that match TRBD2. This CDR3 is built from 15 residues. V was clipped by 5 bases and J by 8 bases; unmatched bases: 10. Germline V gene data show CDR1 as MNHNY and CDR2 as SVGAGI (reference sequence). The CDR3 DNA is TGTGCCAGCAGTCCTAGACTAGCGGATAAAGATGAGCAGTTCTTC. Its translation: CASSPRLADKDEQFF.

The rearrangement links TRBV6-6 to TRBJ1-5, with D perhaps matching TRBD1 (5 bases). CDR1 MNHNY and CDR2 SVGAGI come from the germline V gene (reference sequence). CDR3 length: 16 residues. Trimming removed 2 bases from V and 3 bases from J, with 14 bases in between. The CDR3 loop is CASSYPEGGVNQPQHF. Here the CDR3 DNA reads TGTGCCAGCAGTTACCCGGAGGGAGGGGTCAATCAGCCCCAGCATTTT.

V usage is TRBV7-2 and J usage is TRBJ1-6, with no clear D. Trimming shortened V by 3 bases and J by 9 bases, and 15 bases separated the two germline ends. The germline gives CDR1 SGHTA, CDR2 FQGNSA. The length of the CDR3 is 15 residues. CDR3 nucleotides: TGTGCCAGCAGCTTGGCAGGAGGGTTAATTTCACCCCTCCACTTT. It yields the protein CASSLAGGLISPLHF. Full variable domain (missing parts from reference TRBV7-2 and TRBJ1-6): GAGVSQSPSNKVTEKGKDVELRCDPISGHTALYWYRQSLGQGLEFLIYFQGNSAPDKSGLPSDRFSAERTGGSVSTLTIQRTQQEDSAVYLCASSLAGGLISPLHFGNGTRLTVT.

The J gene is TRBJ2-7, the V gene TRBV19, with D perhaps TRBD1 (6 bases). Trimming shortened V by 4 bases and J by 2 bases, and 24 bases separated the two germline ends. The CDR3 extends over 18 amino acids. Germline CDR1 is LNHDA and CDR2 is SQIVND (reference sequence). The CDR3 region has the DNA TGTGCCAGTAGTACCCACGACCTCTCACAGGGTGCGGCCTACGAGCAGTACTTC. Protein: CASSTHDLSQGAAYEQYF.

Turning to this clone: Other DNA sequences within the sample encode an identical CDR3. This chain joins TRBV5-1 and TRBJ2-1; 12 nucleotides line up with TRBD2. Germline-derived CDR1 and CDR2 are SGHRS and YFSETQ. The CDR3 is 17 residues long. V trimming: 4 bases; J trimming: 3 bases; junction bases outside the gene matches: 8. The CDR3 loop is CASSARLAGAGYNEQFF. The CDR3 DNA reads as TGCGCCAGCAGCGCGAGACTAGCGGGAGCTGGCTACAATGAGCAGTTCTTC.

This sequence joins TRBV29-1 and TRBJ1-2; D uncertain. Per germline, CDR1 SQVTM and CDR2 ANQGSEA. V shed 3 bases and J shed 8 bases, with 10 bases lying between them. The CDR3 runs 11 residues. For the CDR3, the DNA is TGCAGCGTTGATCAGACTTACGGCTACACCTTC. Amino acids: CSVDQTYGYTF.

This clone occurred a few times. The V gene is TRBV28, the J gene TRBJ1-4; D unclear. The germline V gene has CDR1 MDHEN and CDR2 SYDVKM. With 1 base removed from V and 8 bases from J, the gap between germline ends came to 5 bases. The CDR3 loop spans 12 amino acids. The CDR3 DNA sequence: TGTGCCAGCAGTTTATACCGGGAAAAACTGTTTTTT. Protein sequence: CASSLYREKLFF. Filled out from reference TRBV28 and TRBJ1-4, the complete variable domain reads DVKVTQSSRYLVKRTGEKVFLECVQDMDHENMFWYRQDPGLGLRLIYFSYDVKMKEKGDIPEGYSVSREKKERFSLILESASTNQTSMYLCASSLYREKLFFGSGTQLSVL.

The genes are TRBV30 and TRBJ1-2, with D unresolved. V dropped 1 base and J dropped 6 bases, with 12 bases sitting between them. Germline V lookup: CDR1 GTSNPN, CDR2 SVGIG (reference sequence). This CDR3 contains 13 residues. The CDR3 region is CAWSGRAWDGYTF. The CDR3 region has the DNA TGTGCCTGGAGTGGTCGGGCCTGGGATGGCTACACCTTC.

The V gene is TRBV29-1, the J gene TRBJ2-1; D might be TRBD2 (5 bases). This CDR3 contains 15 residues. V was clipped by 6 bases and J by 5 bases, with 20 bases between them. Germline V CDR1 and CDR2: SQVTM, ANQGSEA. The CDR3 DNA follows: TGCAGCGTGAGGAGATCGGCTAGCCCACACAATGAGCAGTTCTTC. Translation: CSVRRSASPHNEQFF.

This chain links TRBV5-1 with TRBJ1-2; no clear D gene. Trimming shortened V by 4 bases and J by 5 bases, and 15 bases separated the two germline ends. CDR1 and CDR2 from the germline V gene are SGHRS and YFSETQ. The CDR3 is 14 amino acids. In nucleotides, the CDR3 is TGCGCCAGCAGCCCCTCGATGGCTCCATATGGCTACACCTTC. It encodes CASSPSMAPYGYTF.

The V gene is TRBV28, the J gene TRBJ2-7, with D perhaps TRBD1 or TRBD2 (5 bases each). Deletions cut 8 bases from V and 2 bases from J, with 13 bases between. The V gene's germline CDR1 is MDHEN and CDR2 SYDVKM. CDR3 length equals 13 residues. For the CDR3, the DNA is TGTGCCAGCGGGACCGGGGTACCCTACGAGCAGTACTTC. Amino acid sequence: CASGTGVPYEQYF.

The chain carries TRBV7-2 and TRBJ1-1, with TRBD1 matching over 7 bases. After removal of 8 bases from V and 4 bases from J, the junction contained 10 bases not matched to a gene. The CDR3 is 14 residues long. The germline V gene encodes CDR1 SGHTA and CDR2 FQGNSA. The CDR3 DNA reads as TGTGCCAGCGGACCTAGACAGGGCACCACTGAAGCTTTCTTT. Translation: CASGPRQGTTEAFF.

The V call is TRBV9, the J call TRBJ2-7, with a tentative D call TRBD2 (5 bases). CDR3 length: 14 residues. Germline V gene data show CDR1 as SGDLS and CDR2 as YYNGEE. The V gene lost 4 bases and the J gene lost 6 bases, with 17 bases spanning the gap. The CDR3 DNA sequence: TGTGCCAGCAGCTTTGAAAGGTCTCGGGGCGAGCAGTACTTC. This translates into CASSFERSRGEQYF.

The rearrangement joins TRBV5-8 to TRBJ1-2; D may be TRBD1 (5 bases). Germline V gene data show CDR1 as SGHTS and CDR2 as YDEGEE. The CDR3 runs to 13 residues. The V end was cut by 4 bases, the J end by 4 bases, with 11 bases between. The CDR3 DNA sequence: TGTGCCAGCAGCCCTCAGGGCCGCTATGGCTACACCTTC. Amino acids: CASSPQGRYGYTF.

On this clone: At one boundary the junction diverges from the germline segment, which might be a read error. CDR3 protein: CVSSVSGLYEQYF. The DNA for the CDR3 is TGTGTCAGCAGTGTCTCCGGCCTCTACGAGCAGTACTTC. The chain recombines TRBV6-1 with TRBJ2-7; D uncertain. Per germline, CDR1 MNHNS and CDR2 SASEGT. The CDR3 has 13 residues.

The chain couples TRBV6-5 to TRBJ1-1; D gene unclear. The CDR3 contains 13 residues. Between the trimmed V and J ends, which lost 10 bases and 2 bases, there was a span of 14 bases. The germline V gene encodes CDR1 MNHEY and CDR2 SVGAGI. CDR3 in DNA: TGTGCCACCTTATCTCGAGGTAACACTGAAGCTTTCTTT. Translated, it gives CATLSRGNTEAFF.

This chain uses TRBV2 with TRBJ2-7, with a weak D call TRBD2 (6 bases). Germline V gives CDR1 SNHLY, CDR2 FYNNEI. The CDR3 has 16 residues. V was pared by 6 bases and J by 5 bases, with 23 bases between. The CDR3 here is CASSRQTLTRLNEQYF. The CDR3 nucleotides are TGTGCCAGCAGCCGCCAAACACTGACTAGGCTCAACGAGCAGTACTTC.

The chain couples TRBV5-1 to TRBJ1-1; D is perhaps TRBD1 (6 bases). Looked up from germline, CDR1 is SGHRS and CDR2 is YFSETQ. This CDR3 is built from 14 residues. With 6 bases removed from V and 5 bases from J, the gap between germline ends came to 17 bases. The CDR3 reads CASTPTGTGTEAFF. The CDR3 nucleotides are TGCGCCAGCACCCCTACAGGGACGGGGACTGAAGCTTTCTTT.

On this clone: This CDR3 is also generated by other DNA sequences in the sample. The chain uses TRBV7-6 and TRBJ2-7; D gene ambiguous. The germline CDR1 and CDR2 sequences are SGHVS and FNYEAQ. The V gene lost 1 base and the J gene lost 3 bases, with 4 bases spanning the gap. The CDR3 covers 12 residues. CDR3 in amino acids: CASSLVGYEQYF. The CDR3 DNA reads as TGTGCCAGCAGCTTAGTGGGCTACGAGCAGTACTTC.

This clone appeared a single time. The chain employs TRBV15 and TRBJ2-5, with D hard to call. The CDR3 is 13 residues long. The germline V gene encodes CDR1 LNHNV and CDR2 YYDKDF (reference sequence). The V end lost 3 bases, the J end lost 5 bases, and 10 bases lay between the germline ends. The chain's CDR3 is CATSSLRSETQYF. DNA for the CDR3: TGTGCCACCAGCAGCCTCCGGTCGGAGACCCAGTACTTC.

The V and J genes are TRBV5-1 and TRBJ2-7, with 14 bases matching TRBD2. The CDR3 extends over 17 amino acids. Germline CDR1 SGHRS, CDR2 YFSETQ. Germline trimming cut 0 bases from V and 5 bases from J; bases unmatched to any gene: 7. The CDR3 DNA follows: TGCGCCAGCAGCTTGGGACTAGCGGGAGGGCTCCGCCACGAGCAGTACTTC. Its protein product is CASSLGLAGGLRHEQYF.

The V call is TRBV11-2, the J call TRBJ2-7; D is unclear. This CDR3 is 15 amino acids long. V gave up 1 base and J gave up 6 bases, with 16 bases separating them. In germline, CDR1 is SGHAT, CDR2 FQNNGV. This chain's CDR3 is CASSLGLGHFAEQYF. The CDR3 nucleotides read TGTGCCAGCAGCTTAGGCTTGGGCCATTTTGCCGAGCAGTACTTC.